The clone carrying this T cell receptor beta chain was seen a handful of times. The data derive from a study of T cells in Graves' hyperthyroidism and ophthalmopathy. On the study more broadly: Blood was drawn when the patient was first diagnosed and still untreated.

V gave up 2 bases and J gave up 15 bases, with 11 bases separating them. Germline V gene lookup returns CDR1 MNHNY and CDR2 SVGAGI (reference sequence). CDR3 length: 12 residues. PBMCs came from over 8.5 ml fresh peripheral blood. Amplification of TCR beta CDR3 regions was performed using RNA transcripts as template. A set of HTBI primers served as the primers for a first-round RT-PCR of the TCR CDR3. TCRdb ran MiXCR on the multiplex PCR reads and lists one entry per CDR3 protein. The sample comprises some 740,000 distinct CDR3 sequences, less than 15% of which are singletons, and about 10% rests with the top ten.

This clonotype originated in a woman aged 18 to 35 with Graves' hyperthyroidism. V is TRBV6-6 and J is TRBJ1-6; D is unresolved. Sequencing used blood. CDR3 in DNA: TGTGCCAGCAGTTACGACGATCGCCTCCTCCACTTT. It codes for CASSYDDRLLHF.